This T cell receptor beta chain was observed in a study of early T cells in non-severe SARS-CoV-2 infection. As for the study in general: Whole-blood bulk RNA, unsorted, was sequenced, and chains were unpaired.

This clonotype was detected only a few times. The CDR3 contains 16 residues. The V gene lost 1 base and the J gene lost 3 bases, with 15 bases spanning the gap. CDR1 is MDHEN, CDR2 SYDVKM, per germline. TCRdb independently ran MiXCR on the 5' RACE reads; one entry per CDR3 protein. There are 75,000 to 100,000 distinct CDR3 sequences in the sample; over 15% occur only once, and 0.95% to 1.5% lies in the top ten. Sequencing was done on a sample of whole blood. The sequence was collected from an adult who was a healthcare worker with PCR-confirmed SARS-CoV-2 infection or an uninfected control (not recorded which). The chain employs TRBV28 and TRBJ1-2; D remains unclear. The CDR3 sequence is CASSLFGAVQDYGYTF. DNA for the CDR3: TGTGCCAGCAGTTTATTCGGCGCAGTCCAGGACTATGGCTACACCTTC.